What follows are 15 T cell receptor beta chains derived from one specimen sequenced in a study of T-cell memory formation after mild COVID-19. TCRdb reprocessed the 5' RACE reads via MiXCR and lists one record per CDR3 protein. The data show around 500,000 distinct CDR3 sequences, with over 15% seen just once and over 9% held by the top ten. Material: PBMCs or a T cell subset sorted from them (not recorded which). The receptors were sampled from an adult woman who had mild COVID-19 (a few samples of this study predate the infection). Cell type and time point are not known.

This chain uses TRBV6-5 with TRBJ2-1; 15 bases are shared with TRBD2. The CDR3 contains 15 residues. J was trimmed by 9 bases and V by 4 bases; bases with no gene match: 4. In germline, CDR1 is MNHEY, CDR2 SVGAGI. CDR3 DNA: TGTGCCAGCAGTTCTTGGACTAGCGGGGGGGGTGAGCAGTTCTTC. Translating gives CASSSWTSGGGEQFF.

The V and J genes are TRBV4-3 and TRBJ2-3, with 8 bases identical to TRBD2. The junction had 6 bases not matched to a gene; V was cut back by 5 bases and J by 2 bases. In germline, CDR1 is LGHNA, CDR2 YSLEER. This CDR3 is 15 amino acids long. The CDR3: CASSGSSGITDTQYF. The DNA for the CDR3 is TGCGCCAGCAGCGGGAGTAGCGGGATCACAGATACGCAGTATTTT.

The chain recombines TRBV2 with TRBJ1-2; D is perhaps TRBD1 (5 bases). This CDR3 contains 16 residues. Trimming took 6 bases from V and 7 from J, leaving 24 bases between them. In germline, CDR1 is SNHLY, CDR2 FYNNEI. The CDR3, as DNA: TGTGCCAGCAGCGATCGCTCGGGACTTGCTCAAGGTGGCTACACCTTC. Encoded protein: CASSDRSGLAQGGYTF.

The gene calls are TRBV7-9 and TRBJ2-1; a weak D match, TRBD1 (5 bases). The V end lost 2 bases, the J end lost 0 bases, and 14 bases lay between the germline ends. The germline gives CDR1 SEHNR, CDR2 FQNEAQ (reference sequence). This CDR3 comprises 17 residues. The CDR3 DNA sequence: TGTGCCAGCAGCTTAAAGGACGGTGACAGCTCCTACAATGAGCAGTTCTTC. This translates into CASSLKDGDSSYNEQFF.

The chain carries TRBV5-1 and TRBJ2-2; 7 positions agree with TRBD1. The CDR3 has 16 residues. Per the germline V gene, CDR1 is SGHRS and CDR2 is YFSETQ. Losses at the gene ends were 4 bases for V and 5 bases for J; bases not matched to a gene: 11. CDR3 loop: CASSPTGWDQTGELFF. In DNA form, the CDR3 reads TGCGCCAGCAGCCCGACAGGGTGGGACCAAACCGGGGAGCTGTTTTTT.

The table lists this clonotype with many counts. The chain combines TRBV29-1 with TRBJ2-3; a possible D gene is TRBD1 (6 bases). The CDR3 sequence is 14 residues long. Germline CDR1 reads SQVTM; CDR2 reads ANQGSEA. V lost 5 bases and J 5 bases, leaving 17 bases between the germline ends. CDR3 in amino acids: CSVQGWGNRDTQYF. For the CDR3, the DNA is TGCAGCGTTCAGGGGTGGGGGAATAGAGATACGCAGTATTTT.

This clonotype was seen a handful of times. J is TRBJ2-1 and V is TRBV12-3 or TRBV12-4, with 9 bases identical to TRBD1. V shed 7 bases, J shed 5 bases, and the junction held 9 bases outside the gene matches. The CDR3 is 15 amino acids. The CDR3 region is CASNQGDRDDNEQFF. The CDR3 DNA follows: TGTGCCAGCAACCAGGGGGACAGGGACGACAATGAGCAGTTCTTC.

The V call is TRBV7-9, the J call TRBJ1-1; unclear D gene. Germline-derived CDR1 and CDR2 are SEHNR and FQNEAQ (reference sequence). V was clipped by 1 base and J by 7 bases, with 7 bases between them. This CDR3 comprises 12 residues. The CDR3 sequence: CASSLVMGEAFF. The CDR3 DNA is TGTGCCAGCAGCTTAGTTATGGGTGAAGCTTTCTTT.

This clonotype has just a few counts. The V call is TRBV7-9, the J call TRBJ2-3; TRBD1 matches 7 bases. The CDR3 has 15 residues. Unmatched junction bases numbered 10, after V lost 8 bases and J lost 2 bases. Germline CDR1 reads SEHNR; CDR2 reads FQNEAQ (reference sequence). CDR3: CASGEGARVTDTQYF. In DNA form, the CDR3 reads TGTGCCAGCGGCGAGGGGGCACGCGTCACAGATACGCAGTATTTT.

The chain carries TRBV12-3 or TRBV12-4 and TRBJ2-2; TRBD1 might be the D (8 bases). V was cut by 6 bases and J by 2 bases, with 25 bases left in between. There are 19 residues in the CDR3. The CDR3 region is CASRHHRGGLLLNTGELFF. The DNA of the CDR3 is TGTGCCAGCAGGCATCACAGGGGGGGACTTCTCTTAAACACCGGGGAGCTGTTTTTT.

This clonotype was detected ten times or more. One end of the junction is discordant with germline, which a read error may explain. The CDR3 loop is CASSQGGF. The CDR3 bases are TGCGCCAGCAGCCAAGGAGGATTC. The rearrangement uses TRBV4-3 and TRBJ2-5, with D uncertain. CDR3 length: 8 residues. Germline values: CDR1 LGHNA, CDR2 YSLEER.

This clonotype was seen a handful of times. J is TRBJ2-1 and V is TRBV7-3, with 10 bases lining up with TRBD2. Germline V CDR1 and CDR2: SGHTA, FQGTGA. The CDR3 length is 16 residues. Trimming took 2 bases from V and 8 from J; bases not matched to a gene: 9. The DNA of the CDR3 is TGTGCCAGCAGCTTATTTGGGACTAGCGTAATCGATGAGCAGTTCTTC. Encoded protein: CASSLFGTSVIDEQFF.

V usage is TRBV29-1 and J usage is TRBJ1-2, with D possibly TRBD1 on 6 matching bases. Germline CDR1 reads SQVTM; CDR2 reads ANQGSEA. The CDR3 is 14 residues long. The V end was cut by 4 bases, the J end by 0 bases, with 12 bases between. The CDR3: CSVGGAGSNYGYTF. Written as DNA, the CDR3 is TGCAGCGTTGGGGGGGCAGGGTCTAACTATGGCTACACCTTC.

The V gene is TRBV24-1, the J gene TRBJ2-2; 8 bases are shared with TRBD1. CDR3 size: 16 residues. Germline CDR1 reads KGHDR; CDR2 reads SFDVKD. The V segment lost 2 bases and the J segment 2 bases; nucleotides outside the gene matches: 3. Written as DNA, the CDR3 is TGTGCCACCAGTGATTCCGGGACAGGCAACACCGGGGAGCTGTTTTTT. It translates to CATSDSGTGNTGELFF.

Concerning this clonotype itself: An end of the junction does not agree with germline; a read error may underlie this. The CDR3 reads CASSLRTLALF. The CDR3 nucleotides read TGTGCCAGCAGCCTGAGAACACTAGCGCTCTTC. The chain employs TRBV2 and TRBJ2-7, with 7 bases matching TRBD2. The CDR3 spans 11 residues. Per germline, CDR1 SNHLY and CDR2 FYNNEI.